The 7 T cell receptor beta chains presented below share a single source sample, sequenced in a study of blood T cells in healthy people across ages. A second PCR, run for about 6 to 11 cycles, used a sample-barcoded 5' primer plus a J-beta primer mix. TCRdb passed the 5' RACE reads through MiXCR, listing each CDR3 protein once. The sample contains about 1.5 million distinct CDR3 sequences, about 42% of which appear only once. The sample consisted of blood. These receptors were obtained from a woman in her late teens or twenties in good health.

This clonotype has just a few counts. This sequence joins TRBV6-2 or TRBV6-3 and TRBJ1-1; D gene unclear. Deletions cut 0 bases from V and 5 bases from J, with 7 bases between. Germline CDR1 MNHEY, CDR2 SVGEGT. This CDR3 contains 13 residues. The CDR3 reads CASSYSERTEAFF. As DNA, the CDR3 is TGTGCCAGCAGTTACTCCGAGAGGACTGAAGCTTTCTTT.

The chain has TRBV28 and TRBJ2-6; D is ambiguous. Trimming took off 7 bases at V and 4 bases at J, with 14 bases between the two ends. Per germline, CDR1 MDHEN and CDR2 SYDVKM. This CDR3 is 15 amino acids long. The DNA for the CDR3 is TGTGCCAGCACTCTCTCAGGCTTGGGGGCCAACGTCCTGACTTTC. Translated: CASTLSGLGANVLTF.

The V and J genes are TRBV5-1 and TRBJ1-2, with D maybe TRBD1 (5 bases). The V end lost 0 bases, the J end lost 5 bases, and 17 bases lay between the germline ends. The CDR3 is 16 amino acids. Germline assignment: CDR1 SGHRS and CDR2 YFSETQ. In DNA, the CDR3 is TGCGCCAGCAGCTTGGATCATGTGGCAGGGTCGTATGGCTACACCTTC. Protein product: CASSLDHVAGSYGYTF.

V gene TRBV25-1 combines with J gene TRBJ2-1; 8 nucleotides line up with TRBD2. The CDR3 is 14 amino acids. Germline loops: CDR1 MGHDK, CDR2 SYGVNS. J was trimmed by 6 bases and V by 8 bases; bases with no gene match: 9. The CDR3 coding sequence is TGTGCCAGCCTGGGGGTAGCGGGACTCAATGAGCAGTTCTTC. Amino acids: CASLGVAGLNEQFF.

This sequence joins TRBV7-2 and TRBJ1-1, with D uncertain. Looked up from germline, CDR1 is SGHTA and CDR2 is FQGNSA. Trimming cost V 7 bases and J 9 bases, with 21 bases left between them. The CDR3 contains 14 residues. Written as DNA, the CDR3 is TGTGCCAGCACCCTGACGCCCGCCGGTAAGAAAGCTTTCTTT. It encodes CASTLTPAGKKAFF.

V usage is TRBV20-1 and J usage is TRBJ2-5; 8 positions agree with TRBD2. Germline trimming cut 6 bases from V and 5 bases from J; bases unmatched to any gene: 5. This CDR3 has 12 residues. Germline V CDR1 and CDR2: DFQATT, SNEGSKA (reference sequence). This chain's CDR3 is CSARTSRETQYF. DNA of the CDR3: TGCAGTGCAAGGACTAGCCGCGAGACCCAGTACTTC.

This clonotype has only a few counts. This chain connects TRBV5-1 to TRBJ2-7; TRBD2 agrees at 7 bases. Germline CDR1 SGHRS, CDR2 YFSETQ. The CDR3 sequence is 15 residues long. V gave up 1 base and J gave up 3 bases; unmatched junction bases: 7. The CDR3 DNA is TGCGCCAGCAGCTTGAGGGAGCGGGGAGTCTACGAGCAGTACTTC. Protein sequence: CASSLRERGVYEQYF.